The sample holds a few counts of the clone carrying this TCR beta chain. As yet, its antigen is unknown. The source of the sample is a study of post-analysis software for immune sequencing data. Broader study findings: In patients, 4 to 6 TRBV segments were more frequent than in controls, with TRBV5-6, TRBV5-1 and TRBV20-1 among them.

CDR3 length: 16 amino acids. The library was made from cDNA and included unique molecular identifiers. TCRdb called the PCR reads again in MiXCR, with one record for every CDR3 protein. The data show roughly 800,000 distinct CDR3 sequences, around 50% seen once. The source material was blood. The chain is built from TRBV12-3 or TRBV12-4 and TRBJ2-7; 9 bases map to TRBD2. The J call may be faulty, since TRBJ2-5 better matches the DNA end. This receptor was taken from a girl aged 5 to 17 with multiple sclerosis. For the CDR3, the DNA is TGTGCCAGCAGTTTTGCGGCGGGAGGGCCTAGGGAGACCCAGTACTTC. This sequence encodes CASSFAAGGPRETQYF.